This T cell receptor beta chain was captured by sequencing in a study of CD8 T cells in Susac syndrome. RNA amounts of about 0.5 to 1 ug underwent reverse transcription with random hexamers. TCRdb used MiXCR to reprocess the immunoSEQ multiplex PCR reads, holding one entry per CDR3 protein. The table includes roughly 110,000 distinct CDR3 sequences, about 90% detected once. Germline values: CDR1 SNHLY, CDR2 FYNNEI. The CDR3 spans 9 residues. Trimming took 6 bases from V and 6 from J, leaving 2 bases between them. From blood CD8+ and CD4+ T cells, the TCR beta chain was sequenced. The clonotype comes from a human donor in good health. The chain combines TRBV2 with TRBJ1-2; unclear D gene. The sequencing input was CD8+ T cells from PBMCs. CDR3 bases: TGTGCCAGCAGAGATGGCTACACCTTC. It translates to CASRDGYTF.